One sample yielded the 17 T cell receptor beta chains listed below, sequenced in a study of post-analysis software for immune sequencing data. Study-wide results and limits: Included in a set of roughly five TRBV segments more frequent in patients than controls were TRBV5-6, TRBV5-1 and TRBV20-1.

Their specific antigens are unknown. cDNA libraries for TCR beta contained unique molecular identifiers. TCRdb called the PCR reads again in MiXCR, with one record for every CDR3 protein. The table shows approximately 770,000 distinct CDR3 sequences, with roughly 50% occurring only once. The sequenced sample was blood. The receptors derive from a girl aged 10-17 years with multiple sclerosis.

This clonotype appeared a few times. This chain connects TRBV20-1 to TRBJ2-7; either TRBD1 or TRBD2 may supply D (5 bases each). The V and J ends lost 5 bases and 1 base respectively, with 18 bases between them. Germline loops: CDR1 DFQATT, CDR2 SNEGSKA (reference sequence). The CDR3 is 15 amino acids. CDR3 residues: CSAEGPGQSSYEQYF. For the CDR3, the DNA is TGCAGTGCTGAGGGACCGGGGCAGTCTTCCTACGAGCAGTACTTC.

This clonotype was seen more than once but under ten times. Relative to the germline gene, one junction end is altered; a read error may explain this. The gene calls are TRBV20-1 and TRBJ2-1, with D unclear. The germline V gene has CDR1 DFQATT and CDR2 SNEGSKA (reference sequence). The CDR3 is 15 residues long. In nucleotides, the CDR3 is TGCAGTGCTAGTATGGGCAGCGTCTCCTACAATGACCAGTTCTTC. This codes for CSASMGSVSYNDQFF.

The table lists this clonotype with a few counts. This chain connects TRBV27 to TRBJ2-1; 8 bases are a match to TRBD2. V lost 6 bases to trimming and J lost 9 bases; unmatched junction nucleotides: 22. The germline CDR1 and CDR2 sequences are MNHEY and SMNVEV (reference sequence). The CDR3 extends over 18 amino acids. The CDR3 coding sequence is TGTGCCAGCAGAGGAATCCCGGGACTAGAAGGGATTATTGGTGAGCAGTTCTTC. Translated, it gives CASRGIPGLEGIIGEQFF.

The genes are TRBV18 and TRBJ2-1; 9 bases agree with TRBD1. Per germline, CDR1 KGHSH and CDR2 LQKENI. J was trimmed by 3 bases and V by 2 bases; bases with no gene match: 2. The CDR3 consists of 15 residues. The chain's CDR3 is CASSPKGQGYNEQFF. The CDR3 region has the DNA TGTGCCAGCTCACCAAAGGGACAGGGCTACAATGAGCAGTTCTTC.

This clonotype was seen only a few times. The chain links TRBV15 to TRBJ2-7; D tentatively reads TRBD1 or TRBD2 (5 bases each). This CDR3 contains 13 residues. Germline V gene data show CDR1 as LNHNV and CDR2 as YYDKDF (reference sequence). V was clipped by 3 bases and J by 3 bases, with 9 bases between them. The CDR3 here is CATSRGTDYEQYF. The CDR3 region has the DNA TGTGCCACCAGCAGGGGGACGGACTACGAGCAGTACTTC.

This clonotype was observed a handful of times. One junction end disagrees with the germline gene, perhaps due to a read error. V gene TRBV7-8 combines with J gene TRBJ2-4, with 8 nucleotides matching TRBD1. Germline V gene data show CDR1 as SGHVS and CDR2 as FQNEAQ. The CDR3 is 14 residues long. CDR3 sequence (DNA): TGTGCCAGCAGCGGACAGGGATCCAAAAACATCCAGTACTTC. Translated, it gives CASSGQGSKNIQYF.

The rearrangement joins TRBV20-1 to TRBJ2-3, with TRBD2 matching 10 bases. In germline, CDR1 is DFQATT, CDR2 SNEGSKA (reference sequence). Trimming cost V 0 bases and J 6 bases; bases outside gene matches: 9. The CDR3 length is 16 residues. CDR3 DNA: TGCAGTGCTAGAGATCCCTTAGCGGGAGGCAGGGATACGCAGTATTTT. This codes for CSARDPLAGGRDTQYF.

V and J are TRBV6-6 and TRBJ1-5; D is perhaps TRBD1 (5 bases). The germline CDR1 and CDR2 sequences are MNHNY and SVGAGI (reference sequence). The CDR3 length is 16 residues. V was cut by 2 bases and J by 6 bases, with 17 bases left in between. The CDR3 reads CASSYGDFSVGQPQHF. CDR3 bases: TGTGCCAGCAGTTACGGGGACTTCTCGGTAGGTCAGCCCCAGCATTTT.

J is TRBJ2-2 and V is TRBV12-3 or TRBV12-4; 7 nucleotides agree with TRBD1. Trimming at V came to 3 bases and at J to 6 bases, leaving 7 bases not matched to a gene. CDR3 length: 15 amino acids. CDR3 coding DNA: TGTGCCAGCAGTTTTCCCCAGGGGGTTTCCGGGGAGCTGTTTTTT. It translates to CASSFPQGVSGELFF.

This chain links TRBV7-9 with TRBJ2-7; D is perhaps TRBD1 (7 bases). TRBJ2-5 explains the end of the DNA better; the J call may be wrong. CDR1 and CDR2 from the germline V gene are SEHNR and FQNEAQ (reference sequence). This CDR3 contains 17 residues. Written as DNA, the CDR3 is TGTGCCAGCAGCTTCCTAGAGAGCCCAGGGGGGCGAGAGACCCAGTACTTC. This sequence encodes CASSFLESPGGRETQYF.

In nucleotides, the CDR3 is TGCAGTGCAGGGACTAGCGGGAGGCAAGAGACCCAGTACTTC. Protein product: CSAGTSGRQETQYF. The J gene is TRBJ2-5, the V gene TRBV20-1; 15 nucleotides match TRBD2. CDR1 is DFQATT and CDR2 is SNEGSKA in the germline V gene (reference sequence). This CDR3 is 14 amino acids long. V lost 6 bases and J lost 2; bases outside the gene matches: 1.

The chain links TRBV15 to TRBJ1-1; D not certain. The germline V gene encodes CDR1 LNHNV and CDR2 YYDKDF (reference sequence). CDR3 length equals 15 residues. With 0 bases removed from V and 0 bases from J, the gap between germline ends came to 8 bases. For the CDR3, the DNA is TGTGCCACCAGCAGAGATCTCCAGTTGAACACTGAAGCTTTCTTT. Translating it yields CATSRDLQLNTEAFF.

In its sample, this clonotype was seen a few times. The chain's CDR3 is CASTGGEETQYF. The CDR3 DNA is TGTGCCTCAACAGGGGGCGAAGAGACCCAGTACTTC. The chain couples TRBV28 to TRBJ2-5; TRBD1 agrees at 9 bases. The trim removed 11 bases at V and 3 bases at J, leaving 4 bases unmatched. This CDR3 region has 12 residues. Germline V gene lookup returns CDR1 MDHEN and CDR2 SYDVKM.

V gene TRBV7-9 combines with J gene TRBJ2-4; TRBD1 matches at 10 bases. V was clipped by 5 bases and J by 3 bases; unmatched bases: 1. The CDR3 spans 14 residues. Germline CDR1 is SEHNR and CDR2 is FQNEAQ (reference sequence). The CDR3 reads CASSGTGDKNIQYF. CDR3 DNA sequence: TGTGCCAGCAGCGGGACAGGGGACAAAAACATTCAGTACTTC. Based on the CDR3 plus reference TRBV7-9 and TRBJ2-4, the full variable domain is DTGVSQNPRHKITKRGQNVTFRCDPISEHNRLYWYRQTLGQGPEFLTYFQNEAQLEKSRLLSDRFSAERPKGSFSTLEIQRTEQGDSAMYLCASSGTGDKNIQYFGAGTRLSVL.

DNA for the CDR3: TGTGCCAGCAGTTTATCAGTGGGGCGGCAAGAGACCCAGTACTTC. It specifies CASSLSVGRQETQYF. This chain links TRBV27 with TRBJ2-5; TRBD1 might be the D (5 bases). This CDR3 is built from 15 residues. Trimming pared 0 bases from V and 2 bases from J, leaving 10 bases between. The germline V gene has CDR1 MNHEY and CDR2 SMNVEV (reference sequence).

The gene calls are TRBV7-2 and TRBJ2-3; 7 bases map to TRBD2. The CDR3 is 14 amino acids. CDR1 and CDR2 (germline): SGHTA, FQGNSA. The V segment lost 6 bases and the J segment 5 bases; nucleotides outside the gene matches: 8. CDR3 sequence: CASSPSGGRDTQYF. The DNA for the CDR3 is TGTGCCAGCAGTCCATCGGGCGGGAGAGATACGCAGTATTTT.

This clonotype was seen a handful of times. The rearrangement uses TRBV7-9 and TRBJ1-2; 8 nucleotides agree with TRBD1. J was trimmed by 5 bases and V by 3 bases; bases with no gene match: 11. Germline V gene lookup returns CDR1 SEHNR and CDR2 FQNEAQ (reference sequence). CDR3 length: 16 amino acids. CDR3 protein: CASSLGGQDPRYGYTF. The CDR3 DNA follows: TGTGCCAGCAGCTTGGGGGGACAGGACCCTAGGTATGGCTACACCTTC.